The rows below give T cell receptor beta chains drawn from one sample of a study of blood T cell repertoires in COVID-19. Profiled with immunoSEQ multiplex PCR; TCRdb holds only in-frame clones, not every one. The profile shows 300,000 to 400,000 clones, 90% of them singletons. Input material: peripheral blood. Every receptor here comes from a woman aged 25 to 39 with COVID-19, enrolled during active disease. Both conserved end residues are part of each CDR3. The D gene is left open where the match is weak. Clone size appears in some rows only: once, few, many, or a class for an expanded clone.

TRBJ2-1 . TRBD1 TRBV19 CASSWGQGNEQFF TGTGCCAGTAGTTGGGGACAGGGAAATGAGCAGTTCTTC
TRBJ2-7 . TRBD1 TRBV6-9 CASRRDRGYEQYF TGTGCCAGCCGACGGGACAGGGGCTACGAGCAGTACTTC
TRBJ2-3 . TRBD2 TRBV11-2 CASSFTSGRRADTQYF TGTGCCAGCAGCTTTACTAGCGGGAGACGGGCAGATACGCAGTATTTT
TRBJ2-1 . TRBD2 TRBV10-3 CAISLLANGGEQFF TGTGCCATCAGCCTACTAGCGAACGGCGGTGAGCAGTTCTTC
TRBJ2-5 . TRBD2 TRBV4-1 CASSQLGLAGSGETQYF TGCGCCAGCAGCCAACTAGGACTAGCGGGATCTGGAGAGACCCAGTACTTC
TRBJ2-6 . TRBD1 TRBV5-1 CASSLVGTVHSGANVLTF TGCGCCAGCAGCTTGGTCGGGACAGTCCACTCTGGGGCCAACGTCCTGACTTTC
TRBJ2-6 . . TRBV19 CASITGPNVLTF TGTGCCAGTATTACAGGCCCGAACGTCCTGACTTTC
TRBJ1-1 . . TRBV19 CASTESLGAEAFF TGTGCCAGTACGGAGAGCTTAGGAGCTGAAGCTTTCTTT
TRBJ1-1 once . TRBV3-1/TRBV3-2 CASSTSETGNTEAFF TGTGCCAGCAGCACAAGCGAGACAGGGAACACTGAAGCTTTCTTT
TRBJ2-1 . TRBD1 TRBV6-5 CASSRGTGPMDEQFF TGTGCCAGCAGTCGTGGGACAGGGCCTATGGATGAGCAGTTCTTC
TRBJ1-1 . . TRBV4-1 CASSQVLSQMNTEAFF TGCGCCAGCAGCCAAGTTTTGTCACAGATGAACACTGAAGCTTTCTTT
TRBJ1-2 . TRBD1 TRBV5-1 CASSLRTGYGYTF TGCGCCAGCAGCTTGCGGACAGGCTATGGCTACACCTTC
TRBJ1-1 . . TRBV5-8 CASEGRGVHGTEAFF TGTGCCAGCGAGGGCCGGGGGGTTCATGGCACTGAAGCTTTCTTT
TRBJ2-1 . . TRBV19 CASSIVRTDNEQFF TGTGCCAGTAGTATAGTCAGGACAGACAATGAGCAGTTCTTC
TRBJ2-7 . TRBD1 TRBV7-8 CASSLGVGQGTYEQYF TGTGCCAGCAGCTTAGGGGTGGGACAGGGGACCTACGAGCAGTACTTC
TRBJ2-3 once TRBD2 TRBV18 CASSSSGSTDTQYF TGTGCCAGCTCATCTAGCGGGAGCACAGATACGCAGTATTTT
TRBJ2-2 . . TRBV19 CASTPGTGELFF TGTGCCAGTACTCCAGGCACCGGGGAGCTGTTTTTT
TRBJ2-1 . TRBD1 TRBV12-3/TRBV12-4 CASNPGTVDEQFF TGTGCCAGCAACCCGGGGACAGTGGATGAGCAGTTCTTC
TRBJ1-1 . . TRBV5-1 CASSLGLGAGTTNTEAFF TGCGCCAGCAGCTTGGGCCTAGGGGCAGGCACCACCAACACTGAAGCTTTCTTT
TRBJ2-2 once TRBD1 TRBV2 CASRVQGKNTGELFF TGTGCCAGCAGAGTACAGGGGAAGAACACCGGGGAGCTGTTTTTT
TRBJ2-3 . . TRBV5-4 CASSFLTDTQYF TGTGCCAGCAGCTTTCTCACAGATACGCAGTATTTT
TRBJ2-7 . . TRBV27 CASSLEGSSYEQYF TGTGCCAGCAGTTTAGAGGGCAGCTCATACGAGCAGTACTTC
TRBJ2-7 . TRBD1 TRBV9 CASSPGTGIHEQYF TGTGCCAGCAGCCCCGGGACAGGGATTCACGAGCAGTACTTC